This T cell receptor beta chain is from a study of spatial heterogeneity in lung cancer. Overall study context: Raw-read counts averaged over ten per unique TCR and UMI combination.

At least ten counts were recorded for this clonotype. Every molecule of TCR cDNA had its own unique molecular identifier. One entry per CDR3 protein results from TCRdb running MiXCR on the 5' RACE reads. The sample holds tens of thousands of distinct CDR3 sequences, less than 5.5% seen once. There are 17 residues in the CDR3. CDR1 and CDR2 from the germline V gene are SGHAT and FQNNGV. V was shortened by 4 bases and J by 4 bases, with 17 bases between the two germline ends. The time point here: sample taken at primary tumor resection. In each case, whole RNA from tumor, nontumor lung or frozen PBMC was sequenced unsorted. Samples were obtained from some 72 donors, all untreated early-stage non-small cell lung cancer patients.

The specimen was PBMCs, collected at surgery. The sequence derives from a female donor with early-stage non-small cell lung cancer. The gene calls are TRBV11-2 and TRBJ2-6, with a weak D call TRBD1 (5 bases). The DNA for the CDR3 is TGTGCCAGCAGCTCCTACGTTCAGGGTTCAGGGGCCAACGTCCTGACTTTC. Protein: CASSSYVQGSGANVLTF.